The 2 T cell receptor beta chains below come from one sample, sequenced in a study of metastatic and nonmetastatic thyroid tumors. Patients were all untreated before their thyroid surgery. Using MiXCR, TCRdb reanalyzed the PCR reads. This table holds 5,700 or so clones, over 30% found once. The sequenced sample consisted of adjacent normal tissue. Receptors were obtained from a female donor with papillary thyroid cancer or a benign thyroid nodule (not recorded which). Some clones in this sample may be carry-over from other donors' samples.

The rearrangement joins TRBV30 to TRBJ2-7; TRBD2 matches at 16 bases. The CDR3 totals 16 residues. Germline CDR1 GTSNPN, CDR2 SVGIG (reference sequence). After removal of 2 bases from V and 8 bases from J, the junction contained 9 bases not matched to a gene. The CDR3 DNA reads as TGTGCCTGGAGTTTACTAGGGACTAGCGGGAGGGTGAAGCAGTACTTC. Amino acid sequence: CAWSLLGTSGRVKQYF.

By frequency in the sample, this clone is large. The genes are TRBV5-1 and TRBJ1-4, with unresolved D. Germline CDR1 SGHRS, CDR2 YFSETQ. The CDR3 runs to 13 residues. Trimming left V 1 base short and J 2 bases short, with 3 bases between. CDR3 protein: CASSLPTNEKLFF. CDR3 nucleotides: TGCGCCAGCAGCTTGCCGACTAATGAAAAACTGTTTTTT.